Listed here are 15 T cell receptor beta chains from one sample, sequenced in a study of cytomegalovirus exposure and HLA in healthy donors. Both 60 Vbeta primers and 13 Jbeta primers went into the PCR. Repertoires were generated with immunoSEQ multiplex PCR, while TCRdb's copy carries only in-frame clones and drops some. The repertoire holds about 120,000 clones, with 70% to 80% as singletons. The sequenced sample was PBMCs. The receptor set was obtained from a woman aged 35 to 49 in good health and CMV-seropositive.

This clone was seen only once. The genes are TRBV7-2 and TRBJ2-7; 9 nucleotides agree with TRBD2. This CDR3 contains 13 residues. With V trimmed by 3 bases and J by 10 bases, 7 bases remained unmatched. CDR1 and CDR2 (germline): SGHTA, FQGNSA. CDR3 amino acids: CASSFQERGAQYF. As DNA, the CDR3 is TGTGCCAGCAGCTTTCAGGAGCGGGGGGCACAGTACTTC.

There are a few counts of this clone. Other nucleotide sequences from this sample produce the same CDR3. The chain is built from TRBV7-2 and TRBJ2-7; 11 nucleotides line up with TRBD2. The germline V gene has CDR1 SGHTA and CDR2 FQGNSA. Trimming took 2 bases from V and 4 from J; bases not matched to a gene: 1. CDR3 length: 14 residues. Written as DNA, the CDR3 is TGTGCCAGCAGCTTAACTAGCGGGGGATACGAGCAGTACTTC. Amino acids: CASSLTSGGYEQYF.

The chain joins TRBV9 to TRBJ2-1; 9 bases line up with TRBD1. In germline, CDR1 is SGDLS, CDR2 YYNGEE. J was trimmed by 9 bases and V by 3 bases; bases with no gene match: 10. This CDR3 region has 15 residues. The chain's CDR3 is CASSEPGQGWGEQFF. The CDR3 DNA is TGTGCCAGCAGCGAGCCGGGACAGGGCTGGGGTGAGCAGTTCTTC.

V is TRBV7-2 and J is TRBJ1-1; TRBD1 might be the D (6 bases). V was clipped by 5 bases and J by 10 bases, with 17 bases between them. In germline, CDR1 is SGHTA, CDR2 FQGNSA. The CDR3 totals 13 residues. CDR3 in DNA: TGTGCCAGCAGCCTTGACAGGCCTGAAGGAGCTTTCTTT. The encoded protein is CASSLDRPEGAFF.

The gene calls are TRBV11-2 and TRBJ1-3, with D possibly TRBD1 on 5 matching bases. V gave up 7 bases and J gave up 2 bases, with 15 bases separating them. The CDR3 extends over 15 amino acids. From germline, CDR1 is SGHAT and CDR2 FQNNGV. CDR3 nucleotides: TGTGCCAGCACCAGGACAACCGGAGCTGGAAACACCATATATTTT. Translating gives CASTRTTGAGNTIYF.

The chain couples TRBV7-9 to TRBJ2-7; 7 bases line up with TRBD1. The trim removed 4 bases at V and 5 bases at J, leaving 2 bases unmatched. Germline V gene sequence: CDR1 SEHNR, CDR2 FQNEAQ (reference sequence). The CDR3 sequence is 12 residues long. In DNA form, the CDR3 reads TGTGCCAGCAGCTCCACAGGGGACGAGCAGTACTTC. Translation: CASSSTGDEQYF.

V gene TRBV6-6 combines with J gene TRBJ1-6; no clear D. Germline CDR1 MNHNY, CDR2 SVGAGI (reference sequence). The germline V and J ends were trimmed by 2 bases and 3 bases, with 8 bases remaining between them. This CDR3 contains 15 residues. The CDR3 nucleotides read TGTGCCAGCAGTTACGGGCCGGACTATAATTCACCCCTCCACTTT. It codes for CASSYGPDYNSPLHF.

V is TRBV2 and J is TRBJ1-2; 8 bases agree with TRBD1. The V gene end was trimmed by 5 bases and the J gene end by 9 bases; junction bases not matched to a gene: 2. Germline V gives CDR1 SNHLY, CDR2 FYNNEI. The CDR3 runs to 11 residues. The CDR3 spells CASSWTGRYTF. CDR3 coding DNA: TGTGCCAGCAGTTGGACAGGGCGCTACACCTTC.

CDR3 in amino acids: CASSGDNSGANVLTF. CDR3 in DNA: TGTGCCAGCTCAGGGGACAACTCTGGGGCCAACGTCCTGACTTTC. This rearrangement joins TRBV18 to TRBJ2-6; perhaps TRBD1 as D (6 bases). The CDR3 length is 15 residues. Trimming removed 5 bases at V and 0 bases at J, with 8 bases between. Germline assignment: CDR1 KGHSH and CDR2 LQKENI.

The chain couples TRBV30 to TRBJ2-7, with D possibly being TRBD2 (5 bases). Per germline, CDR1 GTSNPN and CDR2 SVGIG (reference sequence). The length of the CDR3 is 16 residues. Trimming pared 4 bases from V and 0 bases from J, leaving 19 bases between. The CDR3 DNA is TGTGCCTGGAATTTGTCGCGGGTCCCGAGCTCCTACGAGCAGTACTTC. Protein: CAWNLSRVPSSYEQYF. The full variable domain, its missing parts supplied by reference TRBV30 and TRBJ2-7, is SQTIHQWPATLVQPVGSPLSLECTVEGTSNPNLYWYRQAAGRGLQLLFYSVGIGQISSEVPQNLSASRPQDRQFILSSKKLLLSDSGFYLCAWNLSRVPSSYEQYFGPGTRLTVT.

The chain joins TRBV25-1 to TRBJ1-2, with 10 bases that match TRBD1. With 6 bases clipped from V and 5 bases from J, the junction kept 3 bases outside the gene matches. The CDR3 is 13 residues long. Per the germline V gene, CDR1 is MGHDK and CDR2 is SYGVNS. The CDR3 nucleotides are TGTGCCAGCAGAGGGACAGGGGTGTATGGCTACACCTTC. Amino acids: CASRGTGVYGYTF.

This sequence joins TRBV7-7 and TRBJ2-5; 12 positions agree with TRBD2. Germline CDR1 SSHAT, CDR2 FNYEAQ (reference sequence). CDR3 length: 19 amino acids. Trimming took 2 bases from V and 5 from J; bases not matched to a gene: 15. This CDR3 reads CASSLSLAMTSGGSETQYF. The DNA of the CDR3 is TGTGCCAGCAGCTTAAGCCTAGCCATGACTAGCGGGGGATCGGAGACCCAGTACTTC.

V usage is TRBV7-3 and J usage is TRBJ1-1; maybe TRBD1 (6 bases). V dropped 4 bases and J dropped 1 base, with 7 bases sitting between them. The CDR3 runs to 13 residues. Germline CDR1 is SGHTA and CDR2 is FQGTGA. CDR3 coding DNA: TGTGCCAGCAGCTACAGGGCGAACACTGAAGCTTTCTTT. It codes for CASSYRANTEAFF.

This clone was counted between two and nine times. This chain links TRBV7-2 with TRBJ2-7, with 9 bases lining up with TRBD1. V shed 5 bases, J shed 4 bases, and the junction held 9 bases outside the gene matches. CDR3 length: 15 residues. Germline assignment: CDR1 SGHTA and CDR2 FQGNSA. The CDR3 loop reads CASSRAGTGNYEQYF. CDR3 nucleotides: TGTGCCAGCAGCCGCGCCGGGACAGGGAATTACGAGCAGTACTTC. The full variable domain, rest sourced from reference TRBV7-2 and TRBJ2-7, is GAGVSQSPSNKVTEKGKDVELRCDPISGHTALYWYRQSLGQGLEFLIYFQGNSAPDKSGLPSDRFSAERTGGSVSTLTIQRTQQEDSAVYLCASSRAGTGNYEQYFGPGTRLTVT.

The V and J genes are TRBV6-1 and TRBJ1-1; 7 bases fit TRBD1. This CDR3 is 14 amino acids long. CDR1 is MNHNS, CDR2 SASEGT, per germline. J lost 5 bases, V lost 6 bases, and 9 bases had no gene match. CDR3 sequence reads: CASSVTGDGTEAFF. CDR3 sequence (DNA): TGTGCCAGCAGCGTAACAGGGGATGGGACTGAAGCTTTCTTT.